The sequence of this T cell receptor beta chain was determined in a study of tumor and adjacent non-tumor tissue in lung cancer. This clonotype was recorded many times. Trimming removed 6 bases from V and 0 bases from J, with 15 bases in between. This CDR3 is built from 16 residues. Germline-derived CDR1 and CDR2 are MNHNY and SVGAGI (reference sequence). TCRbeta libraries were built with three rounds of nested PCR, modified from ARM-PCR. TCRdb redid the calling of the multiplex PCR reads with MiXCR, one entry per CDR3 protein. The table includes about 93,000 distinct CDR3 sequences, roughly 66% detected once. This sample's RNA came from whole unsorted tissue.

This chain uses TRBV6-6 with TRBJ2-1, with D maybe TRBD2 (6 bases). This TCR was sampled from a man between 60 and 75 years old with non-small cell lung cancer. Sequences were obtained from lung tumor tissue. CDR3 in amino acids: CASSKRASVSYNEQFF. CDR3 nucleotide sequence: TGTGCCAGCAGCAAGCGGGCTTCCGTCTCCTACAATGAGCAGTTCTTC.